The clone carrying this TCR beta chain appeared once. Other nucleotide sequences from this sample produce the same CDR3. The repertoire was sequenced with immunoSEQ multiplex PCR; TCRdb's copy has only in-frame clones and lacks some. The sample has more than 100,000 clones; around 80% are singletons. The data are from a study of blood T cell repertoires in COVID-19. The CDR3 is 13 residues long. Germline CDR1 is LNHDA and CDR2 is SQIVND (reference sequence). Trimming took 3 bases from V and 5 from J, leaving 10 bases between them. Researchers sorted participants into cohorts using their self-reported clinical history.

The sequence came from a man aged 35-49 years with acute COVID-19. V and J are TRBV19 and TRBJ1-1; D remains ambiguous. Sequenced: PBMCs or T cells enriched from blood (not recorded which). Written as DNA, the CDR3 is TGTGCCAGTAGTATTGGGAGGGAGACTGAAGCTTTCTTT. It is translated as CASSIGRETEAFF.